This TCR beta chain comes out of a study of blood T cells in healthy people across ages. Sample-barcoded 5' priming and a J-beta primer mix drove a second PCR of roughly 6 to 12 cycles. Each TCR beta cDNA got a 12-nucleotide random molecular identifier. TCRdb redid the calling of the 5' RACE reads with MiXCR, one entry per CDR3 protein. Here the sample spans some 1,000,000 distinct CDR3 sequences, about 25% being singletons. Points from the study as a whole: A strong correlation was seen between TCR beta diversity and naive T cell percentage. Per-million-T-cell TCR beta diversity fell roughly linearly with age.

About this clonotype: As yet, its antigen is unknown.

Germline values: CDR1 SGHTA, CDR2 FQGTGA. V dropped 1 base and J dropped 4 bases, with 13 bases sitting between them. The CDR3 sequence is 15 residues long. This sample also appeared in a second study, on T cells of mothers and their children.

The chain has TRBV7-3 and TRBJ2-5; D is perhaps TRBD2 (6 bases). Sequencing was done on a sample of blood. The receptor's source is a girl aged 2-9 years in good health. The CDR3 bases are TGTGCCAGCAGCTTAATCTCCACAGCGGGAGAGACCCAGTACTTC. This translates into CASSLISTAGETQYF.